This T cell receptor beta chain was documented in a study of T cell changes during pregnancy in multiple sclerosis. CDR1 SGHNT and CDR2 YYREEE come from the germline V gene (reference sequence). CDR3 length equals 14 residues. With 2 bases removed from V and 2 bases from J, the gap between germline ends came to 8 bases. Produced via immunoSEQ multiplex PCR; TCRdb's table is partial and in-frame only. The table has about 59,000 clones, roughly 91% seen once; the top ten hold around 1.3%. The sequence was obtained from a female donor with multiple sclerosis, enrolled in a pregnancy study. The source material was peripheral blood, sampled in the second trimester of pregnancy. J is TRBJ2-1 and V is TRBV5-4, with a possible D match to TRBD1 (6 bases). This chain's CDR3 is CASSFNRAYNEQFF. In DNA form, the CDR3 reads TGTGCCAGCAGCTTCAACAGGGCCTACAATGAGCAGTTCTTC.